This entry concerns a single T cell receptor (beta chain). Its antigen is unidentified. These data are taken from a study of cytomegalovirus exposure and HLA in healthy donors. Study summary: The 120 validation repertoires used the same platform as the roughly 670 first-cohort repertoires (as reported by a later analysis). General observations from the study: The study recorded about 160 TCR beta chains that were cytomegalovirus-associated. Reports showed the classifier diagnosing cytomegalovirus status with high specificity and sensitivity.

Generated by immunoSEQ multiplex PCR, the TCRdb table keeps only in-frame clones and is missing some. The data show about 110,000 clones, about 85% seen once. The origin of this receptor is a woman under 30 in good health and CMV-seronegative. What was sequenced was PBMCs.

The CDR3 nucleotides read TGTGCCAGCAGTCCCGGAGGCAGGGGGCGAGAAAAACTGTTTTTT. It yields the protein CASSPGGRGREKLFF. The rearrangement links TRBV27 to TRBJ1-4; TRBD1 matches 8 bases. This CDR3 is built from 15 residues. CDR1 MNHEY and CDR2 SMNVEV come from the germline V gene (reference sequence). The V segment lost 5 bases and the J segment 8 bases; nucleotides outside the gene matches: 10.